This T cell receptor beta chain was recorded in a study of Ad26.COV2.S vaccination and SARS-CoV-2 variants. Treatment specified: about 20 received Ad26.COV2.S at low or high dose, single or two shots; about 5 received placebo; per-sample allocation not given. The study sampled participants on day 63 after the first vaccine or placebo injection. The V segment lost 9 bases and the J segment 9 bases; nucleotides outside the gene matches: 17. Germline lookup yields CDR1 WNHNN and CDR2 SYGVQD (reference sequence). The CDR3 covers 15 residues. Here immunoSEQ multiplex PCR was the method, and the copy in TCRdb shows in-frame clones only, minus some. The data hold some 340,000 clones, with about 85% observed a single time.

This chain connects TRBV10-1 to TRBJ2-7, with 10 bases that match TRBD1. The clonotype originates from a person between 18 and 60 years old who received the Ad26.COV2.S COVID-19 vaccine or a placebo. This sample comprised peripheral blood, obtained in a trial of Ad26.COV2.S vaccine versus placebo. CDR3 amino acids: CASRDRGDTNGGQYF. For the CDR3, the DNA is TGCGCCAGTCGGGACAGGGGCGACACAAATGGGGGGCAGTACTTC.